A single sample gave rise to the 25 T cell receptor beta chains below, sequenced in a study of cytomegalovirus exposure and HLA in healthy donors. A multiplex PCR was run with 60 Vbeta primers and 13 Jbeta primers. Sequencing used immunoSEQ multiplex PCR; TCRdb keeps in-frame clones, though not all of them. Of over 150,000 clones listed, roughly 87% are singletons. Sequenced input: PBMCs. These receptors all come from a middle-aged man in good health and CMV-seronegative.

The chain uses TRBV7-2 and TRBJ1-2; D gene uncertain. Trimming left V 7 bases short and J 2 bases short, with 14 bases between. CDR1 is SGHTA and CDR2 is FQGNSA in the germline V gene. The CDR3 has 14 residues. The CDR3 spells CASTGGSFNYGYTF. CDR3 in DNA: TGTGCCAGCACCGGCGGATCCTTCAACTATGGCTACACCTTC.

The chain links TRBV6-1 to TRBJ1-5; a possible D gene is TRBD1 (6 bases). This CDR3 has 15 residues. The germline V gene encodes CDR1 MNHNS and CDR2 SASEGT. Trimming took off 8 bases at V and 6 bases at J, with 20 bases between the two ends. In DNA, the CDR3 is TGTGCCAGCGTCTACACTGGGGGCGGAGGTCAGCCCCAGCATTTT. Translated: CASVYTGGGGQPQHF.

The chain employs TRBV5-1 and TRBJ2-3; D unclear. Germline loops: CDR1 SGHRS, CDR2 YFSETQ. The length of the CDR3 is 15 residues. The V and J ends lost 1 base and 0 bases respectively, with 9 bases between them. The CDR3 is CASSLSPTSTDTQYF. The DNA for the CDR3 is TGCGCCAGCAGCTTGAGCCCTACTAGCACAGATACGCAGTATTTT.

This sequence joins TRBV6-5 and TRBJ1-6; the match to TRBD1 covers 9 bases. The V segment lost 2 bases and the J segment 8 bases; nucleotides outside the gene matches: 4. The length of the CDR3 is 15 residues. Germline CDR1 MNHEY, CDR2 SVGAGI. As DNA, the CDR3 is TGTGCCAGCAGTTACGAAGGGACAGGGTATTCACCCCTCCACTTT. Translated: CASSYEGTGYSPLHF.

V and J are TRBV19 and TRBJ1-1; 7 bases align to TRBD1. Germline-derived CDR1 and CDR2 are LNHDA and SQIVND (reference sequence). The CDR3 contains 11 residues. V trimming: 6 bases; J trimming: 11 bases; junction bases outside the gene matches: 6. The CDR3 spells CASRNRGEAFF. Written as DNA, the CDR3 is TGTGCCAGTAGGAACAGGGGTGAGGCTTTCTTT.

V gene TRBV4-1 combines with J gene TRBJ2-7, with D uncertain. CDR3 length equals 14 residues. Trimming removed 0 bases at V and 3 bases at J, with 9 bases between. Germline V gene lookup returns CDR1 MGHRA and CDR2 YSYEKL. The CDR3 DNA reads as TGCGCCAGCAGCCAAGAGGAACAGATCTACGAGCAGTACTTC. Translation gives CASSQEEQIYEQYF.

The chain has TRBV9 and TRBJ2-2; 7 nucleotides match TRBD1. The CDR3 has 15 amino acids. The ends lost 3 bases at V and 6 bases at J; junction bases unmatched: 8. Germline CDR1 SGDLS, CDR2 YYNGEE. The CDR3 spells CASSARGRVSGELFF. The CDR3, as DNA: TGTGCCAGCAGCGCTAGGGGGCGTGTTTCCGGGGAGCTGTTTTTT.

The chain employs TRBV4-3 and TRBJ2-5; possibly TRBD1 for D (6 bases). CDR3 length: 15 residues. The germline CDR1 and CDR2 sequences are LGHNA and YSLEER. Trimming took 4 bases from V and 1 from J, leaving 13 bases between them. This CDR3 reads CASSRDGQLQETQYF. The CDR3 nucleotides read TGCGCCAGCAGCCGAGACGGACAGCTCCAAGAGACCCAGTACTTC.

The gene calls are TRBV7-9 and TRBJ2-2; D not resolved. CDR1 and CDR2 from the germline V gene are SEHNR and FQNEAQ (reference sequence). The CDR3 sequence is 15 residues long. V lost 1 base, J lost 3 bases, and 9 bases lay in between. Here the CDR3 reads CASSLVLGDTGELFF. CDR3 coding DNA: TGTGCCAGCAGCTTAGTTCTAGGTGACACCGGGGAGCTGTTTTTT.

This clone was observed once. This rearrangement joins TRBV6-5 to TRBJ2-1; 7 bases fit TRBD2. V was clipped by 5 bases and J by 4 bases; unmatched bases: 8. CDR1 is MNHEY, CDR2 SVGAGI, per germline. The CDR3 sequence is 15 residues long. CDR3 sequence (DNA): TGTGCCAGCAGTCCACTATCGGGGGGTTACAATGAGCAGTTCTTC. Amino acids: CASSPLSGGYNEQFF.

The chain couples TRBV6-1 to TRBJ1-6; no definite D call. This CDR3 contains 14 residues. With 6 bases removed from V and 6 bases from J, the gap between germline ends came to 12 bases. Germline loops: CDR1 MNHNS, CDR2 SASEGT. CDR3 sequence reads: CASRSGLVNSPLHF. Written as DNA, the CDR3 is TGTGCCAGCAGATCGGGGTTGGTTAATTCACCCCTCCACTTT.

This chain links TRBV9 with TRBJ1-1, with 7 bases identical to TRBD1. After removal of 3 bases from V and 4 bases from J, the junction contained 6 bases not matched to a gene. Germline V gene lookup returns CDR1 SGDLS and CDR2 YYNGEE. This CDR3 contains 14 residues. The CDR3 protein is CASSGQGRSTEAFF. DNA of the CDR3: TGTGCCAGCAGCGGACAGGGTCGTTCCACTGAAGCTTTCTTT.

The J gene is TRBJ1-5, the V gene TRBV30; D remains unclear. V was clipped by 0 bases and J by 1 base, with 4 bases between them. The CDR3 has 13 amino acids. Germline V gene data show CDR1 as GTSNPN and CDR2 as SVGIG (reference sequence). CDR3 amino acids: CAWSVGSNQPQHF. In DNA form, the CDR3 reads TGTGCCTGGAGTGTGGGCAGCAATCAGCCCCAGCATTTT.

The CDR3 loop reads CASSELLAGGPRETQYF. Written as DNA, the CDR3 is TGTGCCAGCAGTGAACTACTAGCGGGGGGGCCGAGGGAGACCCAGTACTTC. The rearrangement uses TRBV2 and TRBJ2-5; 13 nucleotides agree with TRBD2. The germline CDR1 and CDR2 sequences are SNHLY and FYNNEI. CDR3 length: 17 amino acids. V dropped 2 bases and J dropped 5; count of bases not matched to a gene: 8.

The CDR3 spells CASSEAGQGQPQHF. DNA for the CDR3: TGTGCCAGCAGTGAAGCCGGACAGGGTCAGCCCCAGCATTTT. This chain connects TRBV6-1 to TRBJ1-5, with TRBD1 matching 8 bases. Germline loops: CDR1 MNHNS, CDR2 SASEGT. The junction had 1 base not matched to a gene; V was cut back by 0 bases and J by 6 bases. The CDR3 has 14 residues.

CDR3 amino acids: CASRGTGFGEKLFF. The CDR3 DNA reads TGTGCCAGCAGGGGGACAGGTTTTGGGGAAAAACTGTTTTTT. This chain joins TRBV5-5 and TRBJ1-4, with 8 positions matching TRBD1. The germline gives CDR1 SGHKS, CDR2 YYEKEE (reference sequence). This CDR3 contains 14 residues. Trimming took 5 bases from V and 8 from J; bases not matched to a gene: 8.

V usage is TRBV7-2 and J usage is TRBJ2-1; a possible D gene is TRBD2 (5 bases). The CDR3 contains 19 residues. Trimming removed 2 bases from V and 0 bases from J, with 20 bases in between. Germline V gives CDR1 SGHTA, CDR2 FQGNSA. Here the CDR3 reads CASSLSKRTTDGSYNEQFF. The CDR3 DNA reads as TGTGCCAGCAGCTTATCCAAGCGGACCACTGATGGCTCCTACAATGAGCAGTTCTTC.

Remarks on this clone: The same CDR3 is also encoded by other DNA sequences in this sample. The rearrangement links TRBV30 to TRBJ2-7; 8 bases align to TRBD2. Germline V gene sequence: CDR1 GTSNPN, CDR2 SVGIG (reference sequence). V lost 2 bases and J lost 3; bases outside the gene matches: 6. CDR3 size: 14 residues. The CDR3 DNA reads as TGTGCCTGGAGTCGGGGGGGAGGCAGCTACGAGCAGTACTTC. Its protein is CAWSRGGGSYEQYF.

The genes are TRBV7-2 and TRBJ2-7, with a possible D match to TRBD2 (5 bases). This CDR3 region has 15 residues. Trimming took off 6 bases at V and 2 bases at J, with 17 bases between the two ends. In germline, CDR1 is SGHTA, CDR2 FQGNSA. The CDR3 nucleotides are TGTGCCAGCAGGGTTAGGTATGACGGGGCCTACGAGCAGTACTTC. Its translation: CASRVRYDGAYEQYF.

The J gene is TRBJ1-1, the V gene TRBV7-2, with D possibly TRBD1 on 5 matching bases. Deletions cut 1 base from V and 4 bases from J, with 13 bases between. Per germline, CDR1 SGHTA and CDR2 FQGNSA. The CDR3 is 15 amino acids. CDR3 bases: TGTGCCAGCAGCTTAGTTGGAGACAGTACCACTGAAGCTTTCTTT. It codes for CASSLVGDSTTEAFF.

V and J are TRBV28 and TRBJ2-2; D ambiguous. The CDR3 runs 12 residues. CDR1 and CDR2 (germline): MDHEN, SYDVKM. Trimming pared 7 bases from V and 3 bases from J, leaving 6 bases between. The CDR3 nucleotides read TGTGCCAGCAACGGGTACACCGGGGAGCTGTTTTTT. Protein: CASNGYTGELFF.

The rearrangement joins TRBV19 to TRBJ1-5; 8 positions agree with TRBD1. J lost 6 bases, V lost 5 bases, and 9 bases had no gene match. CDR3 size: 15 residues. In germline, CDR1 is LNHDA, CDR2 SQIVND (reference sequence). The CDR3, as DNA: TGTGCCAGTAGTGTCGGACAGGGAAGAAGTCAGCCCCAGCATTTT. It encodes CASSVGQGRSQPQHF. Full variable domain (remainder filled in from reference TRBV19 and TRBJ1-5): DGGITQSPKYLFRKEGQNVTLSCEQNLNHDAMYWYRQDPGQGLRLIYYSQIVNDFQKGDIAEGYSVSREKKESFPLTVTSAQKNPTAFYLCASSVGQGRSQPQHFGDGTRLSIL.

The chain recombines TRBV6-1 with TRBJ2-2; D might be TRBD1 (6 bases). Trimming cost V 1 base and J 9 bases, with 9 bases left between them. This CDR3 region has 13 residues. In germline, CDR1 is MNHNS, CDR2 SASEGT. CDR3 loop: CASSEEGDRELFF. The CDR3 nucleotides read TGTGCCAGCAGTGAAGAGGGGGATAGGGAGCTGTTTTTT.

This clone was detected only once. The same CDR3 arises from other DNA sequences in this sample as well. The rearrangement uses TRBV7-3 and TRBJ2-3; TRBD2 matches at 11 bases. Losses at the gene ends were 5 bases for V and 3 bases for J; bases not matched to a gene: 4. CDR1 SGHTA and CDR2 FQGTGA come from the germline V gene. This CDR3 contains 15 residues. CDR3 DNA sequence: TGTGCCAGCAGCATAGCGGGAGGGCCGACAGATACGCAGTATTTT. It specifies CASSIAGGPTDTQYF.

The J gene is TRBJ1-2, the V gene TRBV7-2; D perhaps matches TRBD1 (6 bases). Trimming stripped 5 bases from V and 8 bases from J, with 12 bases between. Germline assignment: CDR1 SGHTA and CDR2 FQGNSA. This CDR3 is built from 12 residues. DNA of the CDR3: TGTGCCAGCAGCAGGGACACCATCGGCTACACCTTC. Amino acid sequence: CASSRDTIGYTF.